This record concerns one TCR beta chain sequence. This sample stems from a study of CD8 T cells in Susac syndrome. TEMRA cells were FACS-enriched, with CD8+ and CD4+ T cells isolated negatively. Roughly 0.45 to 1 ug RNA was reverse transcribed with random hexamers. Each CDR3 protein is one row after TCRdb ran MiXCR on the immunoSEQ multiplex PCR reads. The sample includes around 200,000 distinct CDR3 sequences, 85% to 95% of them seen just once. V was trimmed by 7 bases and J by 4 bases, leaving 16 bases between them. Per the germline V gene, CDR1 is SQVTM and CDR2 is ANQGSEA. The CDR3 is 14 residues long.

Sequenced input: CD4+ T cells from PBMCs. This chain connects TRBV29-1 to TRBJ1-4; D remains unclear. This clonotype was sampled from a human donor in good health. CDR3 in DNA: TGCAGCGCCTCAGTGAACTCAGTTAATGAAAAACTGTTTTTT. This encodes CSASVNSVNEKLFF. The full variable domain, completed using reference TRBV29-1 and TRBJ1-4, is SAVISQKPSRDICQRGTSLTIQCQVDSQVTMMFWYRQQPGQSLTLIATANQGSEATYESGFVIDKFPISRPNLTFSTLTVSNMSPEDSSIYLCSASVNSVNEKLFFGSGTQLSVL.